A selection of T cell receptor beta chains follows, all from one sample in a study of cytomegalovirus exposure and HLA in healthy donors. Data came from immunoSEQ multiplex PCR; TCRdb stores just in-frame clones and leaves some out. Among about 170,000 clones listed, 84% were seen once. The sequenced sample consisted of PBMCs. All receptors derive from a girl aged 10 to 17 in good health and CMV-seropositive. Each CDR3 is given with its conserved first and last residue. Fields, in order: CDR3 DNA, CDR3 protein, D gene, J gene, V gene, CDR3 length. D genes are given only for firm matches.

TGCGCCAGCAGCTTGGCCCAGGGCTCTAGCACAGATACGCAGTATTTT CASSLAQGSSTDTQYF - TRBJ2-3 TRBV5-1 16
TGTGCCAGCAGCTTAGAGCGGGGGATAGAAGAAAAACTGTTTTTT CASSLERGIEEKLFF - TRBJ1-4 TRBV7-9 15
TGCAGCGTTGACGGGACTGGCCAAGAGACCCAGTACTTC CSVDGTGQETQYF - TRBJ2-5 TRBV29-1 13
TGTGCCAGCAGTTTACCGGGGGGGCGCCCCCGTAATGAGCAGTTCTTC CASSLPGGRPRNEQFF TRBD2 TRBJ2-1 TRBV28 16
TGTGCCAGCAGCATGGGACAGGGGGTTGGTAATTCACCCCTCCACTTT CASSMGQGVGNSPLHF TRBD1 TRBJ1-6 TRBV5-6 16
TGCGCCAGCAGGGGAAGCGGCGGATCGAACACCGGGGAGCTGTTTTTT CASRGSGGSNTGELFF - TRBJ2-2 TRBV5-1 16
TGTGCCAGCAGCAGACCGGGGTTTAAAGCGGAGCCCCAGCATTTT CASSRPGFKAEPQHF - TRBJ1-5 TRBV21-1 15
TGTGCCAGCAGGGCAGGGGACACTGAAGCTTTCTTT CASRAGDTEAFF - TRBJ1-1 TRBV6-1 12
TGTGCCAGCAGCGGTGAGGGACTAGAAGTGGCTGAGCAGTTCTTC CASSGEGLEVAEQFF TRBD2 TRBJ2-1 TRBV9 15
TGTGCCAGCAGAATGGAACTTACAGGGCCGCGGCCCCTCCACTTT CASRMELTGPRPLHF - TRBJ1-6 TRBV6-5 15
TGTGCCTGGAGTTATGGAGTGAACACCGGGGAGCTGTTTTTT CAWSYGVNTGELFF - TRBJ2-2 TRBV30 14
TGTGCCAGCACCGAACATTTAATGCCGGGACAGGAAGAATCTGGGGCCAACGTCCTGACTTTC CASTEHLMPGQEESGANVLTF TRBD1 TRBJ2-6 TRBV7-6 21
TGTGCCAGTAGCGTGGCCCCCGGGGATACGCAGTATTTT CASSVAPGDTQYF - TRBJ2-3 TRBV19 13
TGTGCCAGCAGTGATGGACAGCAGTATAATTCACCCCTCCACTTT CASSDGQQYNSPLHF - TRBJ1-6 TRBV2 15
TGTGCCAGCTCACCCCGCGACAGGGGGGGGTCCGAAGCTTTCTTT CASSPRDRGGSEAFF TRBD1 TRBJ1-1 TRBV18 15
TGCGCCAGCAGCCCTCGGGACAGCACCTACGAGCAGTACTTC CASSPRDSTYEQYF TRBD1 TRBJ2-7 TRBV4-1 14